Reported below is one T cell receptor (beta chain). cDNA came from approximately 0.5 to 1 ug RNA primed by random hexamers. Using its own MiXCR run on the immunoSEQ multiplex PCR reads, TCRdb lists one record per CDR3 protein. This sample carries about 140,000 distinct CDR3 sequences, about 93% of them seen once, and the ten largest clones take 0.27%. The V end was cut by 1 base, the J end by 6 bases, with 10 bases between. The CDR3 spans 12 residues. The V gene's germline CDR1 is GTSNPN and CDR2 SVGIG (reference sequence). This sample was included in a study of CD8 T cells in Susac syndrome. This sequence joins TRBV30 and TRBJ2-7; tentative D call: TRBD1 (6 bases). This clonotype was obtained from a human donor in good health. Input material: CD8+ T cells from PBMCs. CDR3 region: CAWSEGVLEQYF. CDR3 bases: TGTGCCTGGAGTGAGGGGGTTCTCGAGCAGTACTTC.